Described below is a single T cell receptor beta chain sequence and its context. Use of 60 Vbeta and 13 Jbeta primers characterized the PCR. Produced via immunoSEQ multiplex PCR; TCRdb's table is partial and in-frame only. Among some 100,000 clones, roughly 70% were seen once, and the ten largest hold around 15%. V trimming: 4 bases; J trimming: 4 bases; junction bases outside the gene matches: 7. CDR3 length: 15 residues. Germline CDR1 reads SGHTA; CDR2 reads FQGNSA. The data stem from a study of cytomegalovirus exposure and HLA in healthy donors. Each of the donors was a healthy bone marrow donor. The sequence was obtained from a woman aged 18-35 years in good health and CMV-seropositive. This chain links TRBV7-2 with TRBJ1-1; 9 bases match TRBD1. The sample comprised PBMCs. The CDR3: CASSYRDRAGTEAFF. The CDR3 coding sequence is TGTGCCAGCAGCTACCGGGACAGGGCTGGCACTGAAGCTTTCTTT.